The T cell receptor (beta chain) described here comes from a study of T cell responses to AZD1222 COVID-19 vaccine. Losses at the gene ends were 6 bases for V and 4 bases for J; bases not matched to a gene: 6. The CDR3 extends over 14 amino acids. The germline gives CDR1 MNHNY, CDR2 SVGAGI (reference sequence). Assay: immunoSEQ multiplex PCR; the TCRdb copy retains only in-frame clones and omits some. The table lists around 120,000 clones, 92% of them singletons. This clonotype was obtained from an adult who received the AZD1222 COVID-19 vaccine. The gene calls are TRBV6-6 and TRBJ2-1, with TRBD1 identical over 7 bases. Sequenced here: peripheral blood, sampled 28 days after the second AZD1222 dose. The CDR3 loop is CASRQGSKYNEQFF. The CDR3 bases are TGTGCCAGCAGACAGGGGTCAAAGTACAATGAGCAGTTCTTC.